Listed here are 3 T cell receptor beta chains from one sample, sequenced in a study of T cell responses to AZD1222 COVID-19 vaccine. Libraries were prepared by immunoSEQ multiplex PCR; TCRdb keeps only in-frame clonotypes and omits some of them. Here the sample spans 90,000 to 100,000 clones, 70% to 90% being singletons. Sequencing was performed on peripheral blood, taken on day 0 of AZD1222 vaccination. The source is an adult in good health.

The chain is built from TRBV4-3 and TRBJ2-2; the D gene is possibly TRBD1 (6 bases). Germline CDR1 reads LGHNA; CDR2 reads YSLEER. The ends were cut back, 0 bases at V and 0 bases at J, with 17 bases in the middle. This CDR3 has 19 residues. The CDR3 DNA reads TGCGCCAGCAGCCAAGATCTGTCGGGACATCCGGCGAACACCGGGGAGCTGTTTTTT. This sequence encodes CASSQDLSGHPANTGELFF.

This clone was detected only a few times. At one end the junction does not follow the germline gene, possibly because of a read error. The chain links TRBV5-1 to TRBJ2-1; D remains unclear. This CDR3 is 14 amino acids long. CDR1 SGHRS and CDR2 YFSETQ come from the germline V gene. As DNA, the CDR3 is TGTGCCAGCAGCTTGGATTCCAGAGACAATGAGCAGTTCTTC. This encodes CASSLDSRDNEQFF.

V gene TRBV11-2 combines with J gene TRBJ1-1, with D unclear. The germline V gene encodes CDR1 SGHAT and CDR2 FQNNGV. This CDR3 has 13 amino acids. The V and J ends lost 1 base and 2 bases respectively, with 5 bases between them. DNA for the CDR3: TGTGCCAGCAGCTTAGGTACCAACACTGAAGCTTTCTTT. Translating it yields CASSLGTNTEAFF.